What follows are 26 T cell receptor beta chains derived from one specimen sequenced in a study of T cells in Graves' hyperthyroidism and ophthalmopathy. RNA transcripts yielded amplified TCR beta CDR3 regions. Initially, a first-round RT-PCR of the TCR CDR3 employed the HTBI primer set. TCRdb re-called the multiplex PCR reads through MiXCR, storing one row per CDR3 protein. Of approximately 360,000 distinct CDR3 sequences listed, 20% to 25% are singletons. Material for sequencing was blood. Receptors originate from a man over 45 with Graves' hyperthyroidism.

Written as DNA, the CDR3 is TGTGCCACTCATAATGGCGAAAATTACAATGAGCAGTTCTTC. Its protein is CATHNGENYNEQFF. The chain uses TRBV24-1 and TRBJ2-1; D unresolved. Germline lookup yields CDR1 KGHDR and CDR2 SFDVKD. V gave up 10 bases and J gave up 4 bases, with 16 bases separating them. CDR3 size: 14 residues.

Only a few counts were recorded for this clonotype. J is TRBJ2-6 and V is TRBV28; D not resolved. The germline gives CDR1 MDHEN, CDR2 SYDVKM. Deletions cut 5 bases from V and 2 bases from J, with 10 bases between. The CDR3 length is 15 residues. This chain's CDR3 is CASSRPSTGANVLTF. The CDR3 coding sequence is TGTGCCAGCAGTCGGCCCTCCACTGGGGCCAACGTCCTGACTTTC. Together with reference TRBV28 and TRBJ2-6, the CDR3 gives the full variable domain: DVKVTQSSRYLVKRTGEKVFLECVQDMDHENMFWYRQDPGLGLRLIYFSYDVKMKEKGDIPEGYSVSREKKERFSLILESASTNQTSMYLCASSRPSTGANVLTFGAGSRLTVL.

The V call is TRBV3-1, the J call TRBJ2-3, with TRBD1 identical over 7 bases. Germline CDR1 is LGHDT and CDR2 is YNNKEL (reference sequence). V lost 6 bases, J lost 2 bases, and 14 bases stayed unmatched. There are 17 residues in the CDR3. Here the CDR3 reads CASRPNFGTADTDTQYF. The CDR3 DNA sequence: TGTGCCAGCAGACCTAATTTTGGGACAGCCGACACAGATACGCAGTATTTT.

In its sample, this clonotype was seen many times. The genes are TRBV7-6 and TRBJ2-3; no firm D call. CDR1 SGHVS and CDR2 FNYEAQ come from the germline V gene. Trimming cost V 5 bases and J 4 bases, with 10 bases left between them. The CDR3 runs 13 residues. The CDR3 reads CASSPLKADTQYF. In nucleotides, the CDR3 is TGTGCCAGCAGCCCCCTAAAGGCAGATACGCAGTATTTT.

This clonotype was seen a few times. The chain links TRBV12-3 or TRBV12-4 to TRBJ2-1; no reliable D call. The CDR3 extends over 11 amino acids. V lost 5 bases and J lost 7, with 6 bases in between. CDR3 sequence: CASSQRNEQFF. In nucleotides, the CDR3 is TGTGCCAGCAGTCAACGAAATGAGCAGTTCTTC.

The gene calls are TRBV5-1 and TRBJ2-1; 14 nucleotides agree with TRBD2. The germline V gene has CDR1 SGHRS and CDR2 YFSETQ. The CDR3 runs 16 residues. Trimming cost V 5 bases and J 8 bases; bases outside gene matches: 9. The CDR3 sequence is CASRLTGLAGVHEQFF. In DNA form, the CDR3 reads TGCGCCAGCAGATTGACGGGACTAGCGGGAGTTCATGAGCAGTTCTTC.

J is TRBJ1-5 and V is TRBV6-6; D ambiguous. The CDR3 runs 14 residues. Per the germline V gene, CDR1 is MNHNY and CDR2 is SVGAGI (reference sequence). V lost 2 bases to trimming and J lost 8 bases, with 13 bases between them. This CDR3 is CASSYEGRPEPQHF. DNA of the CDR3: TGTGCCAGCAGTTACGAGGGCCGGCCCGAGCCCCAGCATTTT.

The gene calls are TRBV5-1 and TRBJ1-4; no clear D gene. Germline V gene sequence: CDR1 SGHRS, CDR2 YFSETQ. The CDR3 loop spans 14 amino acids. Trimming stripped 0 bases from V and 4 bases from J, with 7 bases between. CDR3 DNA sequence: TGCGCCAGCAGCTTGGCTCCAGATAATGAAAAACTGTTTTTT. It yields the protein CASSLAPDNEKLFF. The entire variable domain, with the rest obtained from reference TRBV5-1 and TRBJ1-4, is as follows: KAGVTQTPRYLIKTRGQQVTLSCSPISGHRSVSWYQQTPGQGLQFLFEYFSETQRNKGNFPGRFSGRQFSNSRSEMNVSTLELGDSALYLCASSLAPDNEKLFFGSGTQLSVL.

V usage is TRBV29-1 and J usage is TRBJ2-1; D gene uncertain. CDR3 length equals 11 residues. Trimming cost V 4 bases and J 9 bases, with 10 bases left between them. Looked up from germline, CDR1 is SQVTM and CDR2 is ANQGSEA. The CDR3 DNA reads as TGCAGCGTTGGCTCACGGGTTGAGCAGTTCTTC. As protein: CSVGSRVEQFF.

V is TRBV30 and J is TRBJ2-5; D is unresolved. V lost 4 bases, J lost 2 bases, and 5 bases lay in between. The germline V gene has CDR1 GTSNPN and CDR2 SVGIG (reference sequence). The CDR3 totals 11 residues. This CDR3 is CAWNNQETQYF. CDR3 in DNA: TGTGCCTGGAATAATCAAGAGACCCAGTACTTC.

This clonotype was seen a handful of times. The chain joins TRBV27 to TRBJ2-1; 9 positions agree with TRBD2. There are 15 residues in the CDR3. Germline loops: CDR1 MNHEY, CDR2 SMNVEV (reference sequence). Trimming took 2 bases from V and 8 from J; bases not matched to a gene: 7. This CDR3 is CASSLRGRVIDEQFF. The DNA of the CDR3 is TGTGCCAGCAGTTTACGCGGGAGGGTTATAGATGAGCAGTTCTTC.

The chain combines TRBV5-1 with TRBJ2-2; D call uncertain. The germline V and J ends were trimmed by 5 bases and 4 bases, with 9 bases remaining between them. CDR3 size: 13 residues. CDR1 is SGHRS and CDR2 is YFSETQ in the germline V gene. The CDR3 nucleotides are TGCGCCAGCAGAAAGGTTCCCACCGGGGAGCTGTTTTTT. Its translation is CASRKVPTGELFF.

This clonotype was seen more than once but under ten times. This chain joins TRBV20-1 and TRBJ2-2; D unresolved. V was pared by 5 bases and J by 4 bases, with 8 bases between. From germline, CDR1 is DFQATT and CDR2 SNEGSKA (reference sequence). The CDR3 consists of 12 residues. CDR3 DNA: TGCAGTGCTTTTGAGCCCACCGGGGAGCTGTTTTTT. Amino acid sequence: CSAFEPTGELFF.

The chain employs TRBV28 and TRBJ1-3; weak D call: TRBD1 (6 bases). This CDR3 contains 15 residues. The V end lost 5 bases, the J end lost 0 bases, and 11 bases lay between the germline ends. Germline values: CDR1 MDHEN, CDR2 SYDVKM. In nucleotides, the CDR3 is TGTGCCAGCAGTCCCGGGGGGGCCTCTGGAAACACCATATATTTT. Its translation: CASSPGGASGNTIYF. Drawing the rest from reference TRBV28 and TRBJ1-3, the complete variable domain is DVKVTQSSRYLVKRTGEKVFLECVQDMDHENMFWYRQDPGLGLRLIYFSYDVKMKEKGDIPEGYSVSREKKERFSLILESASTNQTSMYLCASSPGGASGNTIYFGEGSWLTVV.

This chain connects TRBV19 to TRBJ2-1, with 10 nucleotides matching TRBD2. Germline V gene sequence: CDR1 LNHDA, CDR2 SQIVND (reference sequence). The V gene end was trimmed by 3 bases and the J gene end by 7 bases; junction bases not matched to a gene: 6. The CDR3 has 15 residues. CDR3 sequence (DNA): TGTGCCAGTAGTATTCTAGCGGGAGCTGATAATGAGCAGTTCTTC. As protein: CASSILAGADNEQFF.

This clonotype was found many times. The rearrangement links TRBV20-1 to TRBJ2-1; 13 positions agree with TRBD2. The CDR3 spans 15 residues. Trimming at V came to 5 bases and at J to 3 bases, leaving 4 bases not matched to a gene. Germline V gene lookup returns CDR1 DFQATT and CDR2 SNEGSKA (reference sequence). CDR3 amino acids: CSADGTSGVYNEQFF. Written as DNA, the CDR3 is TGCAGTGCTGACGGGACTAGCGGGGTCTACAATGAGCAGTTCTTC.

This clonotype was detected only a few times. The V gene is TRBV20-1, the J gene TRBJ2-1; TRBD2 aligns across 7 bases. Germline lookup yields CDR1 DFQATT and CDR2 SNEGSKA (reference sequence). The CDR3 totals 15 residues. The V gene end was trimmed by 3 bases and the J gene end by 9 bases; junction bases not matched to a gene: 14. Here the CDR3 DNA reads TGCAGTGCTAGTGGTTCTAGCGGATCTCTGGGTGAGCAGTTCTTC. It encodes CSASGSSGSLGEQFF.

The chain joins TRBV11-2 to TRBJ1-5; 7 bases are shared with TRBD1. CDR3 length: 15 residues. Germline V gene data show CDR1 as SGHAT and CDR2 as FQNNGV. V gave up 3 bases and J gave up 2 bases; unmatched junction bases: 4. This chain's CDR3 is CASSLGGQRNQPQHF. CDR3 sequence (DNA): TGTGCCAGCAGCTTGGGGGGACAGCGCAATCAGCCCCAGCATTTT.

V gene TRBV12-3 or TRBV12-4 combines with J gene TRBJ2-4; 8 bases align to TRBD1. This CDR3 contains 15 residues. V shed 3 bases and J 4 bases; nucleotides not matched to a gene: 5. The CDR3 DNA reads as TGTGCCAGCAGTTTCCGGACAGGGTCAAAAAACATTCAGTACTTC. Amino acid sequence: CASSFRTGSKNIQYF.

The chain has TRBV4-2 and TRBJ1-1; no reliable D call. The CDR3 loop spans 14 amino acids. Germline V gene sequence: CDR1 LGHNA, CDR2 YNFKEQ. V was pared by 0 bases and J by 4 bases, with 9 bases between. The CDR3 region has the DNA TGTGCCAGCAGCCAAGATCGGGGAAGCACTGAAGCTTTCTTT. Protein sequence: CASSQDRGSTEAFF.

V gene TRBV5-1 combines with J gene TRBJ2-7; D uncertain. The CDR3 length is 14 residues. Trimming removed 0 bases from V and 2 bases from J, with 9 bases in between. CDR1 is SGHRS and CDR2 is YFSETQ in the germline V gene. CDR3 sequence reads: CASSLDSSPYEQYF. CDR3 in DNA: TGCGCCAGCAGCTTGGACAGCTCCCCCTACGAGCAGTACTTC.

At least ten counts were recorded for this clonotype. CDR3: CASPPPKGREARNTEAFF. The CDR3, as DNA: TGTGCCAGTCCTCCCCCAAAAGGCAGGGAAGCACGGAACACTGAAGCTTTCTTT. This chain uses TRBV28 with TRBJ1-1; D perhaps matches TRBD1 (5 bases). The germline gives CDR1 MDHEN, CDR2 SYDVKM. Trimming removed 9 bases at V and 1 base at J, with 27 bases between. The CDR3 length is 18 residues.

The V gene is TRBV3-1, the J gene TRBJ1-1; D might be TRBD1 (6 bases). The germline V gene has CDR1 LGHDT and CDR2 YNNKEL (reference sequence). The V and J ends lost 4 bases and 2 bases respectively, with 11 bases between them. This CDR3 has 14 amino acids. The CDR3 sequence: CASSPGGTNTEAFF. CDR3 DNA: TGTGCCAGCAGCCCGGGGGGGACAAACACTGAAGCTTTCTTT.

The chain is built from TRBV12-3 or TRBV12-4 and TRBJ2-2; a weak D match, TRBD1 (5 bases). V lost 6 bases and J 1 base, leaving 9 bases between the germline ends. The CDR3 extends over 14 amino acids. CDR3 in DNA: TGTGCCAGCAGGGCAGGGATGAACACCGGGGAGCTGTTTTTT. Protein sequence: CASRAGMNTGELFF.

The rearrangement uses TRBV20-1 and TRBJ2-3; perhaps TRBD2 as D (6 bases). The CDR3 runs to 15 residues. V dropped 3 bases and J dropped 5 bases, with 18 bases sitting between them. Germline-derived CDR1 and CDR2 are DFQATT and SNEGSKA (reference sequence). The CDR3 DNA reads as TGCAGTGCTAGCCCCGACACGGGGGTACAAGATACGCAGTATTTT. Its protein is CSASPDTGVQDTQYF.

This sequence joins TRBV5-1 and TRBJ2-2; D is tentatively TRBD1 or TRBD2 (5 bases each). V dropped 0 bases and J dropped 3 bases, with 9 bases sitting between them. CDR1 and CDR2 from the germline V gene are SGHRS and YFSETQ. This CDR3 is built from 15 residues. The CDR3 loop reads CASSLAVGDTGELFF. CDR3 nucleotides: TGCGCCAGCAGCTTGGCCGTGGGGGACACCGGGGAGCTGTTTTTT.